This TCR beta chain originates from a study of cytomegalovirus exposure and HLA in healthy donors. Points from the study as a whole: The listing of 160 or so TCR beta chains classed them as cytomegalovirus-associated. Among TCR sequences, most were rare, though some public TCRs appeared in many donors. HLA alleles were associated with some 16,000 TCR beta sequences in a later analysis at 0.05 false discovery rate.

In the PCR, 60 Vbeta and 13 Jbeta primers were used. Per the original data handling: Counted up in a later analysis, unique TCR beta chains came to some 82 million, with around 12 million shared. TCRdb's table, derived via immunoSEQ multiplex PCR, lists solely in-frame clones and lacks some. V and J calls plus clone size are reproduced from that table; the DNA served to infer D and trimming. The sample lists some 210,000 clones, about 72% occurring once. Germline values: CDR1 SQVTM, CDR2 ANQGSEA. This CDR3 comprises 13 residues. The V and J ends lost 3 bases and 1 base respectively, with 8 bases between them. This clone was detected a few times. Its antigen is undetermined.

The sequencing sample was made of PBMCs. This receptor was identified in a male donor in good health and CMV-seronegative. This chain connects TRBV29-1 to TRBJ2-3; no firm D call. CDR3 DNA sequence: TGCAGCGTTGATTCGCAGGGCACAGATACGCAGTATTTT. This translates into CSVDSQGTDTQYF.